This TCR beta chain was sequenced in a study of PD-L1 blockade in urothelial cancer. About the research overall: Patients went on atezolizumab around 2014, receiving 1,200 mg intravenously every 3 weeks. Of about 29 patients, some 25 were males with bladder-origin urothelial cancer. Once treatment had started, blood was analyzed at 3 weeks (second dose) and again at 6 weeks. Study conclusions and caveats: Pretreatment clonality of the blood TCR repertoire below the median was predictive of superior survival.

A note on this clone: The antigen remains unidentified.

The repertoire was sequenced with immunoSEQ multiplex PCR; TCRdb's copy has only in-frame clones and lacks some. In the table there are roughly 21,000 clones, 85% to 90% of which are singletons. This CDR3 comprises 12 residues. Germline V lookup: CDR1 MNHEY, CDR2 SMNVEV (reference sequence). V was clipped by 3 bases and J by 7 bases, with 8 bases between them. This clonotype was sampled from a woman aged 60 to 75 with urothelial cancer. Specimen: PBMCs, collected around atezolizumab (anti-PD-L1) treatment. The chain combines TRBV27 with TRBJ2-3; D perhaps matches TRBD2 (5 bases). CDR3: CASSLGGYTQYF. The CDR3 nucleotides read TGTGCCAGCAGTTTGGGCGGGTATACGCAGTATTTT.